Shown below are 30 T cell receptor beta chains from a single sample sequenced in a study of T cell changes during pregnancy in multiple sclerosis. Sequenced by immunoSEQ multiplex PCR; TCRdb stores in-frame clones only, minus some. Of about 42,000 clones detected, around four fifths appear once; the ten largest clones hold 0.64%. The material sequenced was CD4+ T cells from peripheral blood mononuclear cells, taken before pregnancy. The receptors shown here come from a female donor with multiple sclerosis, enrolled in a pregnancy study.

The CDR3 loop reads CASSEEAATIYF. CDR3 DNA: TGTGCCAGCAGTGAAGAGGCGGCCACCATATATTTT. The chain joins TRBV2 to TRBJ1-3; D gene uncertain. With 1 base removed from V and 9 bases from J, the gap between germline ends came to 7 bases. The CDR3 totals 12 residues. Germline CDR1 reads SNHLY; CDR2 reads FYNNEI.

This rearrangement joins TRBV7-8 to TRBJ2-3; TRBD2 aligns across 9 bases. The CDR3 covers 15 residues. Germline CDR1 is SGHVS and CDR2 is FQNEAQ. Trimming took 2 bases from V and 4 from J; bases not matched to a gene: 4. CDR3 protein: CASSLLAGFADTQYF. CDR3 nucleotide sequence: TGTGCCAGCAGCTTACTAGCGGGGTTCGCAGATACGCAGTATTTT. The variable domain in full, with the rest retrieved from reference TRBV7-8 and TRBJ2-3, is GAGVSQSPRYKVAKRGQDVALRCDPISGHVSLFWYQQALGQGPEFLTYFQNEAQLDKSGLPSDRFFAERPEGSVSTLKIQRTQQEDSAVYLCASSLLAGFADTQYFGPGTRLTVL.

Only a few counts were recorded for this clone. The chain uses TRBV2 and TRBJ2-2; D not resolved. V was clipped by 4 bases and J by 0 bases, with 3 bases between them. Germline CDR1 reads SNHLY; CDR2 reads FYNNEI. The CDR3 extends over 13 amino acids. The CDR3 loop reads CASSASNTGELFF. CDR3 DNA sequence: TGTGCCAGCAGTGCCTCGAACACCGGGGAGCTGTTTTTT.

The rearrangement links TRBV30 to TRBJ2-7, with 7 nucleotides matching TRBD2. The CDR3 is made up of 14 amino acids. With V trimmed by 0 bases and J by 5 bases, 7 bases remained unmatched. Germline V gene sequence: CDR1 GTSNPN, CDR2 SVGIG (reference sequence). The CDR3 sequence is CAWSVRAGIHEQYF. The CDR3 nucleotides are TGTGCCTGGAGTGTACGAGCGGGGATCCACGAGCAGTACTTC.

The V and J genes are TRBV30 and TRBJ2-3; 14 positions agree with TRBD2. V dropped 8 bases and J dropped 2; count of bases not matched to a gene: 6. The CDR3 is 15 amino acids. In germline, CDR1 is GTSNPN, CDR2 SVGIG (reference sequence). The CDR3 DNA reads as TGTGCCCGGCAGGGACTAGCGGGGGCCACAGATACGCAGTATTTT. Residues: CARQGLAGATDTQYF. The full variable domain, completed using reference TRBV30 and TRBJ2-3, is SQTIHQWPATLVQPVGSPLSLECTVEGTSNPNLYWYRQAAGRGLQLLFYSVGIGQISSEVPQNLSASRPQDRQFILSSKKLLLSDSGFYLCARQGLAGATDTQYFGPGTRLTVL.

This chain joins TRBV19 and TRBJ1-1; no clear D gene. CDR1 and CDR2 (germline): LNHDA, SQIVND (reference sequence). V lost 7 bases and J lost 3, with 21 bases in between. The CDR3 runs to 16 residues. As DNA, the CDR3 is TGTGCCAGTAAAAGGACCGCAGGACTCACGTACACTGAAGCTTTCTTT. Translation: CASKRTAGLTYTEAFF.

The CDR3 DNA follows: TGTGCCAGCAGCTTACTTCCCCCTGAAGCTTTCTTT. Translated: CASSLLPPEAFF. The V gene is TRBV7-9, the J gene TRBJ1-1; unclear D gene. CDR3 length equals 12 residues. Trimming took 2 bases from V and 6 from J, leaving 7 bases between them. CDR1 is SEHNR and CDR2 is FQNEAQ in the germline V gene (reference sequence).

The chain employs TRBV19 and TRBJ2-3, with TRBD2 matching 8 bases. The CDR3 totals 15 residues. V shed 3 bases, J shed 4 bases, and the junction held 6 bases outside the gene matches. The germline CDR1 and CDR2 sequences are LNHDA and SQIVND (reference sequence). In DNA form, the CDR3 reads TGTGCCAGTAGTATCAGCGGGAGAGGGTCAGATACGCAGTATTTT. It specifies CASSISGRGSDTQYF.

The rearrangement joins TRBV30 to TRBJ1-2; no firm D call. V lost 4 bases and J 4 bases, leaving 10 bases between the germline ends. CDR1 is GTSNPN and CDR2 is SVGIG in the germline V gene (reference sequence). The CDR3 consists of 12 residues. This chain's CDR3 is CAWTRGAYGYTF. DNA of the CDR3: TGTGCCTGGACGAGAGGAGCCTATGGCTACACCTTC.

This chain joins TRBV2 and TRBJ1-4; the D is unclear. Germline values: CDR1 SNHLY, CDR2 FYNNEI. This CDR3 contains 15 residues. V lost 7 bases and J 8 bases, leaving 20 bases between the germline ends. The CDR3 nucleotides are TGTGCCAGCATCTTAGGAGGAATAAGCTACGAAAAACTGTTTTTT. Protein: CASILGGISYEKLFF.

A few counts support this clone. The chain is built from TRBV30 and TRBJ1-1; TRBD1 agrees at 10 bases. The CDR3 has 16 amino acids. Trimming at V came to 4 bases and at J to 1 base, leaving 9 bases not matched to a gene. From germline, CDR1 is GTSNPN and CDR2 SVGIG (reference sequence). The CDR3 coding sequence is TGTGCCTGGAATTTTATCCGGACAGGGGGGAACACTGAAGCTTTCTTT. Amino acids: CAWNFIRTGGNTEAFF.

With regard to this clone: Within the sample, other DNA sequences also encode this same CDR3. In nucleotides, the CDR3 is TGTGCCAGCAGTTACTCGAGGTCAGGGGACACTGAAGCTTTCTTT. Its translation is CASSYSRSGDTEAFF. The rearrangement uses TRBV6-5 and TRBJ1-1, with D maybe TRBD1 (6 bases). The CDR3 loop spans 15 amino acids. Germline CDR1 reads MNHEY; CDR2 reads SVGAGI. V lost 0 bases and J lost 3, with 11 bases in between.

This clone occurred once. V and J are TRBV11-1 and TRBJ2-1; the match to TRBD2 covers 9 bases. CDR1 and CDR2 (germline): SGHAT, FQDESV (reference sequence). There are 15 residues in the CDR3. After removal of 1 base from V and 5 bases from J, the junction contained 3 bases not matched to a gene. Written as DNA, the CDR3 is TGTGCCAGCAGCTTAGGGCTAGCGGGGAACAATGAGCAGTTCTTC. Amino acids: CASSLGLAGNNEQFF. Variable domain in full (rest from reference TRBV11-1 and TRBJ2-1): EAEVAQSPRYKITEKSQAVAFWCDPISGHATLYWYRQILGQGPELLVQFQDESVVDDSQLPKDRFSAERLKGVDSTLKIQPAELGDSAMYLCASSLGLAGNNEQFFGPGTRLTVL.

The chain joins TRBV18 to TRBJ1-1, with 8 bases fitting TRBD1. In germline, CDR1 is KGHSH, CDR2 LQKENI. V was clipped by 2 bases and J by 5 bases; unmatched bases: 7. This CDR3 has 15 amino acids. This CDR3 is CASSPAGRGRTEAFF. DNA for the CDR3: TGTGCCAGCTCACCAGCAGGCAGGGGGCGAACTGAAGCTTTCTTT. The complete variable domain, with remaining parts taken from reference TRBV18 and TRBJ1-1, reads NAGVMQNPRHLVRRRGQEARLRCSPMKGHSHVYWYRQLPEEGLKFMVYLQKENIIDESGMPKERFSAEFPKEGPSILRIQQVVRGDSAAYFCASSPAGRGRTEAFFGQGTRLTVV.

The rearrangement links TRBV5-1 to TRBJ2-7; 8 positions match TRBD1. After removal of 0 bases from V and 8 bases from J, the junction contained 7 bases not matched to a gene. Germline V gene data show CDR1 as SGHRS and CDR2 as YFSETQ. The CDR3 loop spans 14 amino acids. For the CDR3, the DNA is TGCGCCAGCAGCTTGGCCGGACAGGGATCTAAGCAGTACTTC. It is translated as CASSLAGQGSKQYF.

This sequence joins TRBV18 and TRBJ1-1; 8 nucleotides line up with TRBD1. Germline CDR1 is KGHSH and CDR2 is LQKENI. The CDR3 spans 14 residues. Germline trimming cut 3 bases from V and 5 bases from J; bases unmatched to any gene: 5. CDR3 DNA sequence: TGTGCCAGCTCACCGGGCCAGGGGGCGACTGAAGCTTTCTTT. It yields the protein CASSPGQGATEAFF.

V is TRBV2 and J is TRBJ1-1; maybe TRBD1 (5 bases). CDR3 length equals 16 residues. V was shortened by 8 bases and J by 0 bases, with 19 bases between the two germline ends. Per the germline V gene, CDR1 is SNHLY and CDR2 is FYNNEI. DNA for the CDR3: TGTGCCAGCCTACAGGAGGGCTCTATCATGAACACTGAAGCTTTCTTT. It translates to CASLQEGSIMNTEAFF.

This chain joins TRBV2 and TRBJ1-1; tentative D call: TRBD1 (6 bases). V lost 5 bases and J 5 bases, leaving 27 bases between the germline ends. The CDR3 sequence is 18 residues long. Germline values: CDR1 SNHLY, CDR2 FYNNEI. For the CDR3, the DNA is TGTGCCAGCAGTCCATATACGGGCAGGGGTGGGTCGACGACTGAAGCTTTCTTT. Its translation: CASSPYTGRGGSTTEAFF.

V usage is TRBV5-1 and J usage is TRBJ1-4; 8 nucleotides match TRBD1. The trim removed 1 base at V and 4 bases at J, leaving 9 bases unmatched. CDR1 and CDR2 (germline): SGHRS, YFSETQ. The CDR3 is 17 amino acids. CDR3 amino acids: CASSLSGPGQGNEKLFF. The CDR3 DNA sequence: TGCGCCAGCAGCTTGTCAGGTCCCGGACAGGGTAATGAAAAACTGTTTTTT.

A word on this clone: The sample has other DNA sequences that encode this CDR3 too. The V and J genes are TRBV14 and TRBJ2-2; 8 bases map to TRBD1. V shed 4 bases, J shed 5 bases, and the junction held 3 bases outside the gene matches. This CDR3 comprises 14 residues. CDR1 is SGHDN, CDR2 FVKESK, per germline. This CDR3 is CASSRQGLTGELFF. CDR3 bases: TGTGCCAGCAGCCGACAGGGGTTGACCGGGGAGCTGTTTTTT. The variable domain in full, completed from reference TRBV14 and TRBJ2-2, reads EAGVTQFPSHSVIEKGQTVTLRCDPISGHDNLYWYRRVMGKEIKFLLHFVKESKQDESGMPNNRFLAERTGGTYSTLKVQPAELEDSGVYFCASSRQGLTGELFFGEGSRLTVL.

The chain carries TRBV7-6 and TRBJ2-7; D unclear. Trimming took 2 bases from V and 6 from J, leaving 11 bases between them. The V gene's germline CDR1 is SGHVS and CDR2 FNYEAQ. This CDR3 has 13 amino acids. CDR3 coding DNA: TGTGCCAGCAGCTTAAGCAGGTCTGGCGAGCAGTACTTC. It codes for CASSLSRSGEQYF.

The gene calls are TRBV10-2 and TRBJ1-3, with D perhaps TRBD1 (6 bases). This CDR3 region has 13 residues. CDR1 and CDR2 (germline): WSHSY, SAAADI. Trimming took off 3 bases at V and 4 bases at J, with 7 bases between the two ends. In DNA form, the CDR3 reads TGCGCCAGCAGTGAAACAGGGGGAAACACCATATATTTT. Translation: CASSETGGNTIYF.

In nucleotides, the CDR3 is TGTGCCAGCAGGATTACCGGGACTAGCGATTCCAATGAGCAGTTCTTC. Encoded protein: CASRITGTSDSNEQFF. The chain recombines TRBV2 with TRBJ2-1; TRBD2 aligns across 10 bases. The CDR3 extends over 16 amino acids. Looked up from germline, CDR1 is SNHLY and CDR2 is FYNNEI. Trimming cost V 6 bases and J 6 bases; bases outside gene matches: 11.

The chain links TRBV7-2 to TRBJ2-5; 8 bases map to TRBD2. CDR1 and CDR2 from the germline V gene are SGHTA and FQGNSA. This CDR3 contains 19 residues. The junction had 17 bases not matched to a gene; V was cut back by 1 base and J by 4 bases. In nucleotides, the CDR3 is TGTGCCAGCAGCTTAGTAAGAGCCGAAAGCGGGAGAAAGCCAGAGACCCAGTACTTC. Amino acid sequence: CASSLVRAESGRKPETQYF.

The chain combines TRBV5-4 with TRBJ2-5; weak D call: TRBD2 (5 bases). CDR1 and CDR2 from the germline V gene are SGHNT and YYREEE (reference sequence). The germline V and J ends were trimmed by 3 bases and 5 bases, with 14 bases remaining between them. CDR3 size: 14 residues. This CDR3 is CASSSDYGSETQYF. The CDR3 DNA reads TGTGCCAGCAGCTCTGACTACGGTAGCGAGACCCAGTACTTC.

CDR3 sequence: CAWTPFGGLNTEAFF. The CDR3, as DNA: TGTGCCTGGACCCCGTTTGGGGGCCTGAACACTGAAGCTTTCTTT. V gene TRBV30 combines with J gene TRBJ1-1; D possibly corresponds to TRBD1 (6 bases). The CDR3 totals 15 residues. Trimming removed 4 bases at V and 0 bases at J, with 15 bases between. The germline V gene has CDR1 GTSNPN and CDR2 SVGIG (reference sequence).

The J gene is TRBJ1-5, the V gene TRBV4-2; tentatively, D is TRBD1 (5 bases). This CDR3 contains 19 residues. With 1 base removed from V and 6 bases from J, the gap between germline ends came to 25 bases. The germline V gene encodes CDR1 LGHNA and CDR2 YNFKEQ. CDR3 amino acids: CASSQVFGGPYFLGQPQHF. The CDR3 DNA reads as TGTGCCAGCAGCCAAGTATTCGGGGGACCTTATTTTCTCGGTCAGCCCCAGCATTTT.

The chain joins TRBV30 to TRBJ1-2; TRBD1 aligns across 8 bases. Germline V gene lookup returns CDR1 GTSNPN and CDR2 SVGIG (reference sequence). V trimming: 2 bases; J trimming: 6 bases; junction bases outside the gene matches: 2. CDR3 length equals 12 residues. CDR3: CAWSRDRNGYTF. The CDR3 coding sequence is TGTGCCTGGAGTCGGGACAGGAATGGCTACACCTTC. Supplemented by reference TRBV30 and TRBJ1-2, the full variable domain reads SQTIHQWPATLVQPVGSPLSLECTVEGTSNPNLYWYRQAAGRGLQLLFYSVGIGQISSEVPQNLSASRPQDRQFILSSKKLLLSDSGFYLCAWSRDRNGYTFGSGTRLTVV.

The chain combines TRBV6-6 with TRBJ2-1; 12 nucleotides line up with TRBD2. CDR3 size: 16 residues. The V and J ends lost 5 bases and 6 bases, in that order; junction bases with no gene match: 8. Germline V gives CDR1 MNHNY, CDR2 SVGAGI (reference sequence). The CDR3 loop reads CASSPLAGGFSNEQFF. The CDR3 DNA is TGTGCCAGCAGTCCCCTAGCGGGGGGGTTCAGCAATGAGCAGTTCTTC.

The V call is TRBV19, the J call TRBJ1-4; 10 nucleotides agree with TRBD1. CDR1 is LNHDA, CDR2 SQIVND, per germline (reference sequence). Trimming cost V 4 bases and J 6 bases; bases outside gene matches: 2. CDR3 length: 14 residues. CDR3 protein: CASSTTGGYEKLFF. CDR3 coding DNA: TGTGCCAGTAGTACGACAGGGGGCTATGAAAAACTGTTTTTT.